This T cell receptor beta chain emerged from a study of post-analysis software for immune sequencing data (dated by TCRdb to the mid-2010s). For context, the study as a whole: The recorded disease courses included relapsing-remitting, secondary progressive and progressive-relapsing multiple sclerosis, and some patients had no subtype annotation. The patient repertoires were set against 10 to 11 previously published healthy control repertoires from donors whose ages ranged from roughly 6 to 26 years. A subset of samples was prepared in parallel using single-end sample barcoding, then pooled and co-amplified after Illumina adapter ligation. General study outcomes and caveats: Multiple sclerosis patients had significantly lower normalized Chao1 diversity than controls, a result that suggests substantial peripheral T-cell clonal expansion. Direct clustering with F measure showed strong co-clustering of samples prepared in the same batch, prompting a batch-effect correction. Roughly 5 TRBV segments, including TRBV5-6, TRBV5-1 and TRBV20-1, were significantly more frequent in patients than controls. The multiple sclerosis patient group was slightly younger than the control group.

Relative to germline, V is 6 bases shorter and J is 11 bases shorter, with 22 bases between their ends. The CDR3 runs 14 amino acids, cysteine and phenylalanine included. Only the CDR3 part of the read is kept: 42 bases, read in frame from the first base. The germline V gene sets CDR1 to ENHRY and CDR2 to SYGVKD. Receptors were amplified or captured by PCR. The reads were generated on an Illumina HiSeq 2500. Unique molecular identifiers were incorporated into TCR beta cDNA libraries to reduce PCR and sequencing biases. Roughly 500,000 cDNA molecules were obtained for every 1 to 10 million input T cells, so each molecule roughly corresponded to one T cell. The patient libraries were prepared and sequenced with the same protocol used for the earlier healthy control dataset. Samples belonging to the same batch were prepared together, multiplexed and sequenced on a shared HiSeq lane. On the study's bioinformatics: MIGEC handled the raw barcoded reads, throwing out single-read molecular identifier groups before consensus assembly and CDR3 extraction. VDJtools was used for post-analysis of the clonotype tables, with diversity normalized by down-sampling every dataset to the smallest sample size. In repertoire overlap clustering, CDR3 amino acid sequences, but not nucleotide sequences, were matched to correct batch-related cross-sample contamination. TCRdb took the public reads, trimmed them with fastp at Q25, ran MiXCR for clone calling and kept in-frame beta chains. Rows are unified per CDR3 protein, each entry keeping the most common DNA and genes. V and J calls and clone size were set by TCRdb, not the authors. The sample profile shows 450,000 to 650,000 distinct CDR3 sequences; roughly 46% of them were found once. The ten most abundant clones make up roughly 1.8% of the sample.

TCR beta repertoires were profiled from peripheral blood of approximately 13 young patients with multiple sclerosis to demonstrate the VDJtools post-analysis software. The multiple sclerosis patients were children and adolescents ranging in age from 6 to 15 years. To note about this clonotype: The antigen this receptor binds is unknown. Base qualities are not provided; no much larger clone lies one nucleotide away.

The chain links TRBV10-3 with TRBJ2-5; the D segment could be TRBD2, given 7 matching bases. The TCR originated in a girl aged 5-17 years with multiple sclerosis. Input material: blood. The CDR3 has the sequence CAISSGTGGNEQYF. The bases read TGTGCCATCAGCTCCGGGACGGGGGGCAATGAGCAGTACTTC.